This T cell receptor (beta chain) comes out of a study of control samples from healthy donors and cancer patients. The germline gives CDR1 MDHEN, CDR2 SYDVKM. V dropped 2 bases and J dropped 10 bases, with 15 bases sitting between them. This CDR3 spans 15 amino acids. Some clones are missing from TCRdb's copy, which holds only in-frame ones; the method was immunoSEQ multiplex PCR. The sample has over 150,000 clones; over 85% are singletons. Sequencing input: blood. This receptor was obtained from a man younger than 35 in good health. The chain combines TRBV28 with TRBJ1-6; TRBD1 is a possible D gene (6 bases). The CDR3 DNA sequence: TGTGCCAGCAGTTTAATAGGCAGGGGTGTCTCACCCCTCCACTTT. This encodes CASSLIGRGVSPLHF. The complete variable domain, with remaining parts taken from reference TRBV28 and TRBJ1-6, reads DVKVTQSSRYLVKRTGEKVFLECVQDMDHENMFWYRQDPGLGLRLIYFSYDVKMKEKGDIPEGYSVSREKKERFSLILESASTNQTSMYLCASSLIGRGVSPLHFGNGTRLTVT.